This T cell receptor beta chain was captured in a study of T cells expressing NK-cell markers. Study in general: Underlying the TCR beta repertoires were sorted CD3+CD56+NKG2C+, CD3+CD56+NKG2C- and CD3+CD56-NKG2C+ T cells. Sequenced donors, eight in total, included seven who were HCMV-seropositive and one who was seronegative. Study conclusions and caveats: For six donors, the dominant NKG2C+ clonotypes made up 1.0-7.0% of their CD8+ T cells.

The CDR3 has 16 residues. Germline assignment: CDR1 SGHNT and CDR2 YYREEE (reference sequence). TCRdb reprocessed the 5' RACE reads, keeping one entry per CDR3 protein, no DNA. The sample has about 260,000 distinct CDR3 sequences; the top ten hold about 0.39%. A word on this clonotype: Its target is not known.

The clonotype comes from a man aged 18 to 29 in good health. The chain recombines TRBV5-4 with TRBJ2-7; no DNA is available, so the TRBD2 call from TCRdb remains unchecked. Material for sequencing was blood T cells: a sorted CD56 or NKG2C T cell subset, CD4+ or CD8+ T cells, or bulk PBMC T cells (not recorded which). CDR3 amino acids: CASSFAGGPTSYEQYF.